This TCR beta chain was found in a study of T cells after yellow fever vaccination. Germline V CDR1 and CDR2: MNHEY, SVGAGI. CDR3 length equals 11 residues. V was pared by 2 bases and J by 9 bases, with 4 bases between. TCRdb passed the 5' RACE reads through MiXCR, listing each CDR3 protein once. The sample has some 400,000 distinct CDR3 sequences, around 6.5% seen once. This clonotype was seen only a few times. This chain connects TRBV6-5 to TRBJ2-2; D is unresolved. This receptor was identified in a man aged 25 to 45 who received the YFV17D yellow fever vaccine. The sample here was PBMCs, taken 5 days after the yellow fever booster vaccination. The CDR3 region has the DNA TGTGCCAGCAGTTACAACCGGGAGCTGTTTTTT. Protein product: CASSYNRELFF.